Each of the 26 T cell receptor beta chains below was sequenced from the same sample in a study of shared clonotypes between healthy human individuals. Assay: immunoSEQ multiplex PCR; the TCRdb copy retains only in-frame clones and omits some. Counted here are about 1 million clones, more than 65% occurring once; the ten biggest clones make up about 1.5%. Sequences were obtained from memory CD4+ T cells sorted from blood. The sample's subset: CD45RA-negative fraction. These receptors all stem from a man between 18 and 29 years old in good health.

Note on this clone: One base separates it from a far larger clone, so it is likely a read error. V and J are TRBV5-6 and TRBJ1-6; D not certain. Trimming cost V 0 bases and J 7 bases, with 2 bases left between them. The CDR3 length is 12 residues. Germline lookup yields CDR1 SGHDT and CDR2 YYEEEE. CDR3 sequence: CASSLGNSPLHF. The CDR3 nucleotides are TGTGCCAGCAGCTTGGGGAATTCACCCCTCCACTTT.

About this clone itself: This may stem from a read error, because a much larger clone lies one nucleotide away. This sequence joins TRBV2 and TRBJ1-1; D remains unclear. The germline V gene has CDR1 SNHLY and CDR2 FYNNEI. Trimming removed 3 bases from V and 8 bases from J, with 19 bases in between. This CDR3 region has 15 residues. The CDR3 DNA reads as TGTGCCAGCAGTGAGAGCGGCGACGGGCTTGGCGAAGCTTTCTTT. This translates into CASSESGDGLGEAFF.

This chain connects TRBV10-1 to TRBJ2-2; a weak D match, TRBD1 (6 bases). The CDR3 length is 15 residues. Trimming removed 2 bases from V and 4 bases from J, with 11 bases in between. The germline gives CDR1 WNHNN, CDR2 SYGVQD (reference sequence). CDR3 coding DNA: TGCGCCAGCAGTGAGGGACAGAGATTCACCGGGGAGCTGTTTTTT. It specifies CASSEGQRFTGELFF.

The chain has TRBV2 and TRBJ1-3; the D is unclear. V was clipped by 4 bases and J by 0 bases, with 7 bases between them. Germline V gene sequence: CDR1 SNHLY, CDR2 FYNNEI. CDR3 length: 14 residues. In DNA, the CDR3 is TGTGCCAGCAGTGTCTATAACTCTGGAAACACCATATATTTT. Its protein is CASSVYNSGNTIYF.

The V and J genes are TRBV30 and TRBJ1-1; D is undetermined. This CDR3 is 13 amino acids long. Germline CDR1 and CDR2: GTSNPN and SVGIG (reference sequence). V was trimmed by 2 bases and J by 4 bases, leaving 11 bases between them. CDR3: CAWSNSLGTEAFF. For the CDR3, the DNA is TGTGCCTGGAGTAACTCATTGGGCACTGAAGCTTTCTTT.

Concerning this clone itself: Given a far larger clone just one base away, this is likely a sequencing read error. The chain uses TRBV7-6 and TRBJ2-7, with D possibly being TRBD2 (7 bases). CDR3 length: 15 residues. V lost 3 bases and J 9 bases, leaving 21 bases between the germline ends. The V gene's germline CDR1 is SGHVS and CDR2 FNYEAQ. The CDR3 region is CASSFWGGRWNGQYF. In DNA, the CDR3 is TGTGCCAGCAGCTTCTGGGGGGGCCGTTGGAACGGGCAGTACTTC.

The chain has TRBV2 and TRBJ2-7; weak D call: TRBD1 (6 bases). Germline V CDR1 and CDR2: SNHLY, FYNNEI. The V end was cut by 6 bases, the J end by 5 bases, with 20 bases between. This CDR3 contains 15 residues. CDR3 in amino acids: CASSLSLTGSHEQYF. DNA for the CDR3: TGTGCCAGCAGCCTTAGTTTAACAGGGTCCCACGAGCAGTACTTC.

The chain carries TRBV11-1 and TRBJ2-5; no firm D call. Germline V gene lookup returns CDR1 SGHAT and CDR2 FQDESV (reference sequence). Trimming removed 5 bases at V and 5 bases at J, with 12 bases between. There are 13 residues in the CDR3. This CDR3 is CASSLEFQETQYF. CDR3 coding DNA: TGTGCCAGCAGCCTAGAATTCCAGGAGACCCAGTACTTC. The whole variable domain, remainder taken from reference TRBV11-1 and TRBJ2-5, is EAEVAQSPRYKITEKSQAVAFWCDPISGHATLYWYRQILGQGPELLVQFQDESVVDDSQLPKDRFSAERLKGVDSTLKIQPAELGDSAMYLCASSLEFQETQYFGPGTRLLVL.

There are a few counts of this clone. A far larger clone is just one base off, so this is likely a read error. The chain uses TRBV5-6 and TRBJ1-1; the D is unclear. Germline values: CDR1 SGHDT, CDR2 YYEEEE. V was pared by 5 bases and J by 1 base, with 9 bases between. This CDR3 is 13 amino acids long. CDR3 region: CASSRRQNTEAFF. The CDR3 DNA is TGTGCCAGCAGTAGACGACAGAACACTGAAGCTTTCTTT.

A note on this clone: This clone may be a read error of a much larger clone one base away. Other DNA sequences in this specimen translate into the identical CDR3. This CDR3 is CASSLTGDTGELFF. The CDR3, as DNA: TGCGCCAGCAGCTTGACAGGGGACACCGGGGAGCTGTTTTTT. This chain links TRBV5-1 with TRBJ2-2; 7 bases line up with TRBD1. CDR1 is SGHRS, CDR2 YFSETQ, per germline. The CDR3 has 14 residues. The junction had 0 bases not matched to a gene; V was cut back by 1 base and J by 3 bases.

This clone was picked up one time. V gene TRBV7-2 combines with J gene TRBJ2-5; TRBD2 agrees at 9 bases. CDR1 is SGHTA and CDR2 is FQGNSA in the germline V gene. V lost 4 bases and J lost 0; bases outside the gene matches: 3. The CDR3 sequence is 15 residues long. CDR3 sequence (DNA): TGTGCCAGCAGCTCGGGACTAGCAAACCAAGAGACCCAGTACTTC. As protein: CASSSGLANQETQYF.

The chain is built from TRBV18 and TRBJ2-1; D unclear. CDR1 and CDR2 (germline): KGHSH, LQKENI. Deletions cut 0 bases from V and 0 bases from J, with 12 bases between. This CDR3 region has 17 residues. The DNA of the CDR3 is TGTGCCAGCTCACCACCTTTAGGGATTAGCTCCTACAATGAGCAGTTCTTC. Residues: CASSPPLGISSYNEQFF.

This clone was seen ten or more times. The CDR3: CASSVTSNQPQHF. CDR3 DNA: TGTGCCAGCAGCGTTACCAGCAATCAGCCCCAGCATTTT. The J gene is TRBJ1-5, the V gene TRBV7-8; D gene ambiguous. The V gene's germline CDR1 is SGHVS and CDR2 FQNEAQ. There are 13 residues in the CDR3. V was cut by 5 bases and J by 1 base, with 6 bases left in between.

This clone was picked up many times. The chain has TRBV28 and TRBJ2-5; D is unresolved. This CDR3 has 13 residues. The germline V gene has CDR1 MDHEN and CDR2 SYDVKM. V was trimmed by 2 bases and J by 2 bases, leaving 6 bases between them. DNA of the CDR3: TGTGCCAGCAGTTTAGCACTACAAGAGACCCAGTACTTC. This encodes CASSLALQETQYF.

The chain is built from TRBV10-3 and TRBJ2-7, with D possibly being TRBD1 (6 bases). Germline values: CDR1 ENHRY, CDR2 SYGVKD. V was cut by 10 bases and J by 0 bases, with 16 bases left in between. The CDR3 extends over 14 amino acids. The CDR3 coding sequence is TGTGCCACCGAGTCGAAACAGGGCTCCTACGAGCAGTACTTC. Its translation is CATESKQGSYEQYF.

The chain joins TRBV19 to TRBJ2-2, with 7 bases matching TRBD2. The ends lost 8 bases at V and 2 bases at J; junction bases unmatched: 8. Germline loops: CDR1 LNHDA, CDR2 SQIVND (reference sequence). CDR3 size: 15 residues. This CDR3 reads CASQRLAVNTGELFF. DNA of the CDR3: TGTGCCAGTCAGAGGCTAGCGGTTAACACCGGGGAGCTGTTTTTT.

This clone was recorded only once. For the CDR3, the DNA is TGTGCCAGCAGCCAGGACAAGCTAGCGGGGGCACCCTACGAGCAGTACTTC. Residues: CASSQDKLAGAPYEQYF. V gene TRBV4-2 combines with J gene TRBJ2-7; 10 nucleotides line up with TRBD2. Germline CDR1 is LGHNA and CDR2 is YNFKEQ. The CDR3 is 17 residues long. Unmatched junction bases numbered 10, after V lost 3 bases and J lost 2 bases.

This clone has more than one count but fewer than ten. V gene TRBV30 combines with J gene TRBJ1-1; D is unclear. Trimming removed 1 base from V and 4 bases from J, with 10 bases in between. Germline-derived CDR1 and CDR2 are GTSNPN and SVGIG (reference sequence). This CDR3 contains 13 residues. The DNA for the CDR3 is TGTGCCTGGAGTGGACGGGCCGGCACTGAAGCTTTCTTT. It specifies CAWSGRAGTEAFF.

This clone appeared once. The chain couples TRBV5-6 to TRBJ2-7; maybe TRBD1 (5 bases). The germline V gene has CDR1 SGHDT and CDR2 YYEEEE. This CDR3 region has 15 residues. V was pared by 1 base and J by 5 bases, with 16 bases between. The CDR3 DNA is TGTGCCAGCAGCTTGACAGGCCCAAAGGGGCACGAGCAGTACTTC. Translation: CASSLTGPKGHEQYF.

V usage is TRBV28 and J usage is TRBJ2-1; D might be TRBD1 (5 bases). Germline CDR1 MDHEN, CDR2 SYDVKM. Between the trimmed V and J ends, which lost 5 bases and 8 bases, there was a span of 19 bases. The CDR3 loop spans 15 amino acids. The CDR3 DNA sequence: TGTGCCAGCAGTCCCCTTAGCCTTGCCAGGGATGAGCAGTTCTTC. Protein product: CASSPLSLARDEQFF. Full variable domain (missing parts from reference TRBV28 and TRBJ2-1): DVKVTQSSRYLVKRTGEKVFLECVQDMDHENMFWYRQDPGLGLRLIYFSYDVKMKEKGDIPEGYSVSREKKERFSLILESASTNQTSMYLCASSPLSLARDEQFFGPGTRLTVL.

The chain couples TRBV2 to TRBJ1-1, with D possibly TRBD1 on 6 matching bases. This CDR3 spans 13 amino acids. Germline lookup yields CDR1 SNHLY and CDR2 FYNNEI. V was clipped by 3 bases and J by 7 bases, with 12 bases between them. CDR3 loop: CASSDRGGREAFF. The DNA for the CDR3 is TGTGCCAGCAGTGACAGGGGCGGCCGTGAAGCTTTCTTT.

CDR3: CASSLAVTASYGELFF. Here the CDR3 DNA reads TGCGCCAGCAGCTTGGCCGTGACAGCAAGTTACGGGGAGCTGTTTTTT. The chain joins TRBV5-1 to TRBJ2-2, with D possibly matching TRBD1 (5 bases). Trimming took 0 bases from V and 7 from J, leaving 16 bases between them. CDR1 and CDR2 (germline): SGHRS, YFSETQ. The CDR3 is 16 amino acids.

CDR3 bases: TGCGCCAGCAGCCAAGGACAGGGCACTGAAGCTTTCTTT. It is translated as CASSQGQGTEAFF. The chain uses TRBV4-3 and TRBJ1-1; 7 bases map to TRBD1. V lost 1 base, J lost 4 bases, and 0 bases stayed unmatched. The CDR3 consists of 13 residues. CDR1 is LGHNA, CDR2 YSLEER, per germline.

The chain links TRBV5-1 to TRBJ2-3; 7 positions match TRBD1. Germline loops: CDR1 SGHRS, CDR2 YFSETQ. CDR3 length: 15 amino acids. With 0 bases clipped from V and 2 bases from J, the junction kept 3 bases outside the gene matches. CDR3 DNA sequence: TGCGCCAGCAGCTTGGAGGGGGCCTACACAGATACGCAGTATTTT. Protein product: CASSLEGAYTDTQYF.

A remark on this clone: Since a much larger clone is just one base distant, this may be a read error. The same CDR3 arises from other DNA sequences in this sample as well. This rearrangement joins TRBV6-6 to TRBJ1-1; D uncertain. Germline V gene lookup returns CDR1 MNHNY and CDR2 SVGAGI (reference sequence). The CDR3 has 13 residues. V was trimmed by 0 bases and J by 0 bases, leaving 2 bases between them. CDR3 in amino acids: CASSYSLNTEAFF. CDR3 sequence (DNA): TGTGCCAGCAGTTACTCCCTGAACACTGAAGCTTTCTTT.

CDR3 in amino acids: CASRVTGTDEQYF. Written as DNA, the CDR3 is TGTGCCAGTAGAGTGACAGGGACGGACGAGCAGTACTTC. The rearrangement joins TRBV19 to TRBJ2-7; 7 bases map to TRBD1. There are 13 residues in the CDR3. Germline CDR1 is LNHDA and CDR2 is SQIVND (reference sequence). Germline trimming cut 6 bases from V and 5 bases from J; bases unmatched to any gene: 7.